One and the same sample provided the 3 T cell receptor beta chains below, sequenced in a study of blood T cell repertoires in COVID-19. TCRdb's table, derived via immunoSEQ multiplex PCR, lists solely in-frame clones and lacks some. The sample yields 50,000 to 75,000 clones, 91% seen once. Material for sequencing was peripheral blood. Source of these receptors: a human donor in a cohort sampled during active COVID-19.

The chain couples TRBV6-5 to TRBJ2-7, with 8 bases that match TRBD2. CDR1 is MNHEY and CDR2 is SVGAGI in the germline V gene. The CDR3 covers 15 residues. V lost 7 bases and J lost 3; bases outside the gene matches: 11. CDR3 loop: CASINAGGGIYEQYF. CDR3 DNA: TGTGCCAGCATTAACGCTGGCGGGGGGATCTACGAGCAGTACTTC.

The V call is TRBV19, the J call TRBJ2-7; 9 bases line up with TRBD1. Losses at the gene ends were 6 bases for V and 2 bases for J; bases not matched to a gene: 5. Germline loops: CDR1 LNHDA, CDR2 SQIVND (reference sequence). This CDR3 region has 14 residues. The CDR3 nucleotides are TGTGCCAGTAGAATGACAGGGGGGGCCTACGAGCAGTACTTC. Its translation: CASRMTGGAYEQYF.

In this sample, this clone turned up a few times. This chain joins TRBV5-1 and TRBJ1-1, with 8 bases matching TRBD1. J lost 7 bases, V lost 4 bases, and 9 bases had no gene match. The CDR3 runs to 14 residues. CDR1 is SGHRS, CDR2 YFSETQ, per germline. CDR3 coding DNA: TGCGCCAGCAGCCAAGACAGGGGATATGGTGAAGCTTTCTTT. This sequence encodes CASSQDRGYGEAFF.